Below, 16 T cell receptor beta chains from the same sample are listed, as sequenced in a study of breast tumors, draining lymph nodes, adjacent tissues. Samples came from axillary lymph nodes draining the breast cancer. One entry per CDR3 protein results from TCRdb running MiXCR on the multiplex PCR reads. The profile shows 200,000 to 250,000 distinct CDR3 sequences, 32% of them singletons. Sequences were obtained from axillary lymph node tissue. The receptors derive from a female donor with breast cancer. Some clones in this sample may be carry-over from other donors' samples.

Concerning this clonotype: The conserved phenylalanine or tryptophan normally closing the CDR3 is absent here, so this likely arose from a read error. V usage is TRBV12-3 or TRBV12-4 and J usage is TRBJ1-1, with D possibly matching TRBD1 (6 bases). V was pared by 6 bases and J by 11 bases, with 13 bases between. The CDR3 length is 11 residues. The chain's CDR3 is CASRVGGRAFS. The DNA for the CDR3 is TGTGCCAGCAGGGTAGGGGGGAGGGCTTTCTCT.

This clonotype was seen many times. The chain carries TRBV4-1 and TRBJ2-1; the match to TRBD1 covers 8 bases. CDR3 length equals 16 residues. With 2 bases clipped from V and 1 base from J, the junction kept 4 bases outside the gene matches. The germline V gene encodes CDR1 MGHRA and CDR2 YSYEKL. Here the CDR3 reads CASSQQQGVSYNEQFF. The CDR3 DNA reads TGCGCCAGCAGCCAACAACAGGGGGTATCCTACAATGAGCAGTTCTTC.

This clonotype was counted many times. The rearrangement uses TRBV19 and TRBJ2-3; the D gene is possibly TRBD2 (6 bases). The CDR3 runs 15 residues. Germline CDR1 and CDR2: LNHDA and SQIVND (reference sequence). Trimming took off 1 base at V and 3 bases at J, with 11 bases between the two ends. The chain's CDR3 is CASSIGLGRTDTQYF. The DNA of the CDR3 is TGTGCCAGTAGTATAGGACTAGGGAGGACAGATACGCAGTATTTT.

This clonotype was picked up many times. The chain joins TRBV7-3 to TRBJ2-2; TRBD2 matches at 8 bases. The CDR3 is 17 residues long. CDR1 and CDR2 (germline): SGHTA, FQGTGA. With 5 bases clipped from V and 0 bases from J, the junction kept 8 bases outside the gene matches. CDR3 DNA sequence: TGTGCCAGCAGCCTCACTCCGGGACTAGCGAACACCGGGGAGCTGTTTTTT. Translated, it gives CASSLTPGLANTGELFF.

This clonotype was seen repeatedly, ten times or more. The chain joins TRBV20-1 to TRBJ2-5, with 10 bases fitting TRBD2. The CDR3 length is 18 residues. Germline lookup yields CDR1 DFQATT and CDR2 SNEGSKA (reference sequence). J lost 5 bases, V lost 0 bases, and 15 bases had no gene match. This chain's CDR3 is CSARDRGKAGGPVETQYF. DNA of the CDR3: TGCAGTGCTAGAGATCGTGGAAAAGCGGGAGGGCCCGTGGAGACCCAGTACTTC.

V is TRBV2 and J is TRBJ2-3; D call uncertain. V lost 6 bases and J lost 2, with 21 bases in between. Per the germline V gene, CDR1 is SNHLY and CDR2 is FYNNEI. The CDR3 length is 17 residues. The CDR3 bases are TGTGCCAGCAGCGTTGAGGTTGTTCAGGACCTCACAGATACGCAGTATTTT. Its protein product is CASSVEVVQDLTDTQYF.

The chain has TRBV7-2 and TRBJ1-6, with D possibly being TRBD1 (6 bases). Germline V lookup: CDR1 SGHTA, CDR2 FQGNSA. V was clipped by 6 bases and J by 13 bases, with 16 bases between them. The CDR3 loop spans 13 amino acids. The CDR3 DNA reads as TGTGCCAGCAGGGGGGGGCCTGGTTCCCCCCTCCACTTT. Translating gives CASRGGPGSPLHF.

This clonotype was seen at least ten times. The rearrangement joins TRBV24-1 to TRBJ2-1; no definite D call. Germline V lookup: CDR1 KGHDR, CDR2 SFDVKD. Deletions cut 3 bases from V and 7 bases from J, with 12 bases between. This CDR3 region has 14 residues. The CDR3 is CATSDLIGANEQFF. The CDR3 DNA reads TGTGCCACCAGTGATCTCATAGGAGCGAATGAGCAGTTCTTC.

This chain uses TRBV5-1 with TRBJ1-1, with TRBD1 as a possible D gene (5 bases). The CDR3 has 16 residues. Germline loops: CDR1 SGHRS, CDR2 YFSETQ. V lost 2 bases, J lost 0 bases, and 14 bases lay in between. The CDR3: CASSFAGAGLNTEAFF. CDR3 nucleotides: TGCGCCAGCAGCTTCGCCGGGGCCGGGCTGAACACTGAAGCTTTCTTT.

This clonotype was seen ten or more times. DNA for the CDR3: TGTGCCAGCGGGTCCTCCTATAGCAATCAGCCCCAGCATTTT. Translation gives CASGSSYSNQPQHF. This chain uses TRBV6-1 with TRBJ1-5; the D is unclear. The V end lost 8 bases, the J end lost 0 bases, and 11 bases lay between the germline ends. CDR1 is MNHNS and CDR2 is SASEGT in the germline V gene. The CDR3 loop spans 14 amino acids.

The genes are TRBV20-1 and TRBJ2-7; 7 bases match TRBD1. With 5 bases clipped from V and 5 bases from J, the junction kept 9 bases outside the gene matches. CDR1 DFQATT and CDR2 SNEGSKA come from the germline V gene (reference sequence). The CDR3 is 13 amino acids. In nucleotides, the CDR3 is TGCAGTGCTGGGCGTCTACAGGGGAACGAGCAGTACTTC. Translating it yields CSAGRLQGNEQYF.

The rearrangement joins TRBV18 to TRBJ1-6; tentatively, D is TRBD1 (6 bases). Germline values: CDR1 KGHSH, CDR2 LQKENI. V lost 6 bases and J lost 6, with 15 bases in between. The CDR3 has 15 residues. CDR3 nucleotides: TGTGCCAGCTCTCCGGAGACAGGAGTTAATTCACCCCTCCACTTT. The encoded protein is CASSPETGVNSPLHF.

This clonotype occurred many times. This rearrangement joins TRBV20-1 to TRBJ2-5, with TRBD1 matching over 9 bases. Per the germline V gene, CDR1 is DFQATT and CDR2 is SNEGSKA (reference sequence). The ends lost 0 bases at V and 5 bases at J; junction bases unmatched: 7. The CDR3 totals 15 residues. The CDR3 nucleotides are TGCAGTGCTAGAGATGGTCGGGACAGGGTGGAGACCCAGTACTTC. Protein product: CSARDGRDRVETQYF.

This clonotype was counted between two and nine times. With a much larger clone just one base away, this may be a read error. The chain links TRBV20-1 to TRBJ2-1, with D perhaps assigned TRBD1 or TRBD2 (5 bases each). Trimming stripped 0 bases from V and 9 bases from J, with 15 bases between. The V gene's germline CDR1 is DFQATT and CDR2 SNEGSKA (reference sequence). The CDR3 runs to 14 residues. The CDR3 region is CSARDVFSGTEQFF. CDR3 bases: TGCAGTGCTAGAGATGTCTTTTCGGGGACTGAGCAGTTCTTC.

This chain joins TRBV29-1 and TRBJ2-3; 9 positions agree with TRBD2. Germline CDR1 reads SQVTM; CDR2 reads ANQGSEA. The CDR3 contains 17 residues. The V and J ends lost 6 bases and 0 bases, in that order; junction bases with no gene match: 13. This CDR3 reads CSVLLYLREGSTDTQYF. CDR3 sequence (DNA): TGCAGCGTCCTCCTTTACTTGCGGGAGGGGAGCACAGATACGCAGTATTTT.

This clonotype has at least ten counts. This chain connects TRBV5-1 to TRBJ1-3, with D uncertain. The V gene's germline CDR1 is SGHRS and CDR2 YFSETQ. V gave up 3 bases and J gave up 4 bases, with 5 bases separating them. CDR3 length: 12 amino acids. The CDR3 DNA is TGCGCCAGCAGCTCACAGGGAAACACCATATATTTT. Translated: CASSSQGNTIYF.